The 32 T cell receptor beta chains below come from one sample, sequenced in a study of blood T cell repertoires in COVID-19. Clones were read by immunoSEQ multiplex PCR, and TCRdb kept only the in-frame ones, dropping some. The table has 50,000 or so clones, 90% seen once; the top ten hold 13%. Sequencing used peripheral blood. These receptors all come from a man in his 60s with active COVID-19.

The chain is built from TRBV29-1 and TRBJ2-1; tentatively, D is TRBD2 (5 bases). CDR3 size: 12 residues. V dropped 0 bases and J dropped 12 bases, with 12 bases sitting between them. Germline assignment: CDR1 SQVTM and CDR2 ANQGSEA. CDR3: CSVEDPGVGQFF. The CDR3 bases are TGCAGCGTTGAAGACCCCGGGGTAGGGCAGTTCTTC.

The chain has TRBV5-1 and TRBJ1-1; 7 positions agree with TRBD1. Germline values: CDR1 SGHRS, CDR2 YFSETQ. The CDR3 contains 15 residues. The trim removed 1 base at V and 1 base at J, leaving 4 bases unmatched. The CDR3 coding sequence is TGCGCCAGCAGCTTGCGACAGGGAACGAACACTGAAGCTTTCTTT. Residues: CASSLRQGTNTEAFF.

The gene calls are TRBV6-5 and TRBJ1-6; weak D call: TRBD1 (6 bases). Germline V CDR1 and CDR2: MNHEY, SVGAGI. The CDR3 sequence is 13 residues long. V gave up 7 bases and J gave up 7 bases, with 11 bases separating them. CDR3 nucleotide sequence: TGTGCCAGCATGGGGGGGCTCAATTCACCCCTCCACTTT. This sequence encodes CASMGGLNSPLHF.

J is TRBJ2-7 and V is TRBV5-1, with D tentatively TRBD2 (5 bases). CDR1 and CDR2 from the germline V gene are SGHRS and YFSETQ. V was shortened by 0 bases and J by 6 bases, with 13 bases between the two germline ends. The CDR3 runs 14 residues. The CDR3 coding sequence is TGCGCCAGCAGCTTGGCCTCGGGGAATATCGAGCAGTACTTC. Protein: CASSLASGNIEQYF.

This chain uses TRBV5-1 with TRBJ2-7, with 10 bases matching TRBD1. The germline gives CDR1 SGHRS, CDR2 YFSETQ. The CDR3 spans 15 residues. With V trimmed by 2 bases and J by 4 bases, 6 bases remained unmatched. The DNA for the CDR3 is TGCGCCAGCAGCTTAGAGACAGGGGGCAGATACGAGCAGTACTTC. Its translation is CASSLETGGRYEQYF. Full variable domain (rest looked up from reference TRBV5-1 and TRBJ2-7): KAGVTQTPRYLIKTRGQQVTLSCSPISGHRSVSWYQQTPGQGLQFLFEYFSETQRNKGNFPGRFSGRQFSNSRSEMNVSTLELGDSALYLCASSLETGGRYEQYFGPGTRLTVT.

About this clone itself: Other DNA variants within this sample encode the same CDR3. CDR3 in amino acids: CASSSGELFF. The CDR3 nucleotides are TGTGCCAGCTCCTCCGGGGAGCTGTTTTTT. This rearrangement joins TRBV12-3 or TRBV12-4 to TRBJ2-2; D not resolved. The CDR3 length is 10 residues. Trimming left V 8 bases short and J 6 bases short, with 4 bases between.

CDR3 DNA sequence: TGTGCCAGCAGCTTAATCAGGAACACCGGGGAGCTGTTTTTT. Its translation: CASSLIRNTGELFF. The J gene is TRBJ2-2, the V gene TRBV7-3; no reliable D call. The germline V gene has CDR1 SGHTA and CDR2 FQGTGA. Trimming removed 1 base from V and 1 base from J, with 4 bases in between. This CDR3 spans 14 amino acids.

V is TRBV19 and J is TRBJ2-7, with 8 bases identical to TRBD2. Germline V gene lookup returns CDR1 LNHDA and CDR2 SQIVND (reference sequence). The CDR3 sequence is 13 residues long. The V and J ends lost 5 bases and 6 bases, in that order; junction bases with no gene match: 6. Here the CDR3 DNA reads TGTGCCAGTAGTCCGGGAGGGCGAGGCGAGCAGTACTTC. Its protein is CASSPGGRGEQYF. The full variable domain, in which reference TRBV19 and TRBJ2-7 provide the parts outside the CDR3, is DGGITQSPKYLFRKEGQNVTLSCEQNLNHDAMYWYRQDPGQGLRLIYYSQIVNDFQKGDIAEGYSVSREKKESFPLTVTSAQKNPTAFYLCASSPGGRGEQYFGPGTRLTVT.

This chain uses TRBV7-9 with TRBJ1-1; D gene unclear. Germline-derived CDR1 and CDR2 are SEHNR and FQNEAQ (reference sequence). With 5 bases removed from V and 4 bases from J, the gap between germline ends came to 20 bases. The length of the CDR3 is 16 residues. In DNA form, the CDR3 reads TGTGCCAGCAGCCCCATGGGCCCTAGCCCCACCACTGAAGCTTTCTTT. Protein product: CASSPMGPSPTTEAFF.

In nucleotides, the CDR3 is TGCGCCAGCAGTCGGAGCGAGAATTCACCCCTCCACTTT. This codes for CASSRSENSPLHF. The V call is TRBV5-1, the J call TRBJ1-6, with no clear D. The CDR3 sequence is 13 residues long. Per germline, CDR1 SGHRS and CDR2 YFSETQ. The ends were cut back, 5 bases at V and 7 bases at J, with 10 bases in the middle.

The V gene is TRBV6-5, the J gene TRBJ1-3; TRBD1 agrees at 7 bases. The CDR3 is 15 amino acids. The trim removed 5 bases at V and 0 bases at J, leaving 4 bases unmatched. CDR1 MNHEY and CDR2 SVGAGI come from the germline V gene. CDR3 protein: CASSRQGDSGNTIYF. The CDR3 DNA reads as TGTGCCAGCAGTCGACAGGGTGACTCTGGAAACACCATATATTTT.

This clone appeared a single time. The CDR3, as DNA: TGTGCCAGCAGCTACCTCGAGCGATACGAGCAGTACTTC. Amino acids: CASSYLERYEQYF. The chain joins TRBV6-5 to TRBJ2-7; D ambiguous. V was pared by 6 bases and J by 4 bases, with 13 bases between. Germline V gene sequence: CDR1 MNHEY, CDR2 SVGAGI. This CDR3 is 13 amino acids long.

This clone was picked up a small number of times. The CDR3, as DNA: TGTGCCACCTACCCCTCGCAGGGGATTAGTAGCAATCAGCCCCAGCATTTT. Residues: CATYPSQGISSNQPQHF. J is TRBJ1-5 and V is TRBV21-1; the listed D gene, TRBD1, was not tested against the DNA. TRBV21-1 is assigned pseudogene status. The CDR3 extends over 17 amino acids.

The chain couples TRBV19 to TRBJ1-2, with 8 positions matching TRBD1. The V and J ends lost 5 bases and 3 bases, in that order; junction bases with no gene match: 8. This CDR3 region has 15 residues. The germline gives CDR1 LNHDA, CDR2 SQIVND (reference sequence). The CDR3 region is CASSSRTGKDYGYTF. For the CDR3, the DNA is TGTGCCAGTAGTTCCCGGACAGGGAAGGACTATGGCTACACCTTC.

This clone was observed a handful of times. The chain couples TRBV19 to TRBJ1-5; D is uncertain. The CDR3 is 13 residues long. Trimming pared 3 bases from V and 7 bases from J, leaving 10 bases between. Germline assignment: CDR1 LNHDA and CDR2 SQIVND (reference sequence). CDR3 coding DNA: TGTGCCAGTAGTATGGGAGATTACCAGCCCCAGCATTTT. It specifies CASSMGDYQPQHF.

The rearrangement links TRBV7-3 to TRBJ2-1; 13 bases match TRBD2. CDR1 is SGHTA and CDR2 is FQGTGA in the germline V gene. The trim removed 0 bases at V and 7 bases at J, leaving 3 bases unmatched. The length of the CDR3 is 16 residues. CDR3 in amino acids: CASSLTGTSGINEQFF. The DNA for the CDR3 is TGTGCCAGCAGCTTAACCGGGACTAGCGGGATTAATGAGCAGTTCTTC.

The chain employs TRBV3-1 (or the pseudogene TRBV3-2) and TRBJ2-7, with D maybe TRBD1 (6 bases). V lost 0 bases, J lost 4 bases, and 19 bases lay in between. Germline assignment: CDR1 LGHDT and CDR2 YNNKEL (reference sequence). The CDR3 runs to 17 residues. CDR3 loop: CASSQDTRTANSYEQYF. The CDR3 DNA reads as TGTGCCAGCAGCCAAGATACCAGGACAGCAAATTCGTACGAGCAGTACTTC.

This clone has a single count. This sequence joins TRBV27 and TRBJ2-2; D is perhaps TRBD2 (6 bases). This CDR3 has 19 amino acids. Germline lookup yields CDR1 MNHEY and CDR2 SMNVEV (reference sequence). V lost 0 bases to trimming and J lost 6 bases, with 23 bases between them. DNA for the CDR3: TGTGCCAGCAGTTTATCTGTGTTGGCCGGCGGGGCCAGGTCCGGGGAGCTGTTTTTT. Protein sequence: CASSLSVLAGGARSGELFF.

This chain's CDR3 is CASSVETVSYNEQFF. As DNA, the CDR3 is TGTGCCAGCAGCGTAGAAACAGTCTCCTACAATGAGCAGTTCTTC. The chain recombines TRBV9 with TRBJ2-1; D ambiguous. Per the germline V gene, CDR1 is SGDLS and CDR2 is YYNGEE. The V and J ends lost 0 bases and 0 bases respectively, with 7 bases between them. This CDR3 is 15 amino acids long.

This clone has a single count. The chain is built from TRBV9 and TRBJ2-3; 13 bases match TRBD2. Trimming removed 4 bases from V and 3 bases from J; junction bases left unmatched: 2. The CDR3 contains 15 residues. The germline V gene encodes CDR1 SGDLS and CDR2 YYNGEE. The CDR3 region is CASSLLAGGTDTQYF. The DNA of the CDR3 is TGTGCCAGCAGCTTACTAGCGGGGGGGACAGATACGCAGTATTTT.

This clone is a singleton in its sample. The J gene is TRBJ2-3, the V gene TRBV3-1 (or the pseudogene TRBV3-2); 7 nucleotides line up with TRBD1. V lost 3 bases, J lost 3 bases, and 3 bases stayed unmatched. Per the germline V gene, CDR1 is LGHDT and CDR2 is YNNKEL (reference sequence). CDR3 length: 14 residues. The DNA for the CDR3 is TGTGCCAGCAGCCATCGACAGGGTACAGATACGCAGTATTTT. Its translation: CASSHRQGTDTQYF.

The chain recombines TRBV5-4 with TRBJ1-3; possible D gene TRBD1, 6 bases. The germline CDR1 and CDR2 sequences are SGHNT and YYREEE (reference sequence). CDR3 length: 14 amino acids. Trimming pared 2 bases from V and 0 bases from J, leaving 6 bases between. This chain's CDR3 is CASSLQGSGNTIYF. Here the CDR3 DNA reads TGTGCCAGCAGCTTACAGGGCTCTGGAAACACCATATATTTT.

V usage is TRBV7-2 and J usage is TRBJ2-7; 7 nucleotides agree with TRBD1. From germline, CDR1 is SGHTA and CDR2 FQGNSA. Trimming removed 5 bases from V and 1 base from J; junction bases left unmatched: 8. The CDR3 consists of 15 residues. The CDR3 bases are TGTGCCAGCAGCACAGGGGCAGGGCCTTCCTACGAGCAGTACTTC. It is translated as CASSTGAGPSYEQYF. Variable domain in full (rest from reference TRBV7-2 and TRBJ2-7): GAGVSQSPSNKVTEKGKDVELRCDPISGHTALYWYRQSLGQGLEFLIYFQGNSAPDKSGLPSDRFSAERTGGSVSTLTIQRTQQEDSAVYLCASSTGAGPSYEQYFGPGTRLTVT.

This clone was seen a few times. This chain connects TRBV21-1 to TRBJ2-1; TRBD2 reflects the table's D call only, with no check against the DNA. TRBV21-1 constitutes a pseudogene. The CDR3 runs to 14 residues. The CDR3 is CASGVGTSNNEQFF. CDR3 sequence (DNA): TGTGCCAGCGGAGTCGGGACTAGCAACAATGAGCAGTTCTTC.

This chain uses TRBV14 with TRBJ1-2, with no clear D. The CDR3 covers 13 residues. Germline CDR1 SGHDN, CDR2 FVKESK. Trimming took off 3 bases at V and 0 bases at J, with 5 bases between the two ends. CDR3 coding DNA: TGTGCCAGCAGCCAGCAGACTAACTATGGCTACACCTTC. It translates to CASSQQTNYGYTF.

The chain carries TRBV28 and TRBJ1-2; tentative D call: TRBD1 (6 bases). CDR1 is MDHEN and CDR2 is SYDVKM in the germline V gene. CDR3 length: 16 residues. V was shortened by 1 base and J by 2 bases, with 14 bases between the two germline ends. CDR3: CASSLLTDRLNYGYTF. The CDR3 region has the DNA TGTGCCAGCAGTTTATTGACGGACAGACTCAACTATGGCTACACCTTC.

The rearrangement uses TRBV19 and TRBJ2-2, with a possible D match to TRBD1 (6 bases). Germline V CDR1 and CDR2: LNHDA, SQIVND (reference sequence). The CDR3 totals 15 residues. Trimming stripped 6 bases from V and 1 base from J, with 12 bases between. Here the CDR3 DNA reads TGTGCCAGTAGGACCGGGACACAGAACACCGGGGAGCTGTTTTTT. It codes for CASRTGTQNTGELFF. The full variable domain, rest sourced from reference TRBV19 and TRBJ2-2, is DGGITQSPKYLFRKEGQNVTLSCEQNLNHDAMYWYRQDPGQGLRLIYYSQIVNDFQKGDIAEGYSVSREKKESFPLTVTSAQKNPTAFYLCASRTGTQNTGELFFGEGSRLTVL.

V gene TRBV20-1 combines with J gene TRBJ1-5, with 9 bases matching TRBD1. Germline values: CDR1 DFQATT, CDR2 SNEGSKA (reference sequence). This CDR3 has 15 residues. V dropped 3 bases and J dropped 6; count of bases not matched to a gene: 9. CDR3 DNA: TGCAGTGCTAGTGGGGGGACAGGGAAAGGTCAGCCCCAGCATTTT. The encoded protein is CSASGGTGKGQPQHF.

The rearrangement links TRBV21-1 to TRBJ2-7; the table calls TRBD2, which could not be checked here. TRBV21-1 is shown as a pseudogene. CDR3 length equals 14 residues. The CDR3 is CARTYRTSVYEQYF. The CDR3, as DNA: TGTGCCAGAACCTACCGGACTAGCGTTTACGAGCAGTACTTC.

This rearrangement joins TRBV7-2 to TRBJ2-1, with 10 bases fitting TRBD2. The germline gives CDR1 SGHTA, CDR2 FQGNSA. This CDR3 comprises 13 residues. V lost 8 bases and J lost 12; bases outside the gene matches: 10. CDR3 coding DNA: TGTGCCAGCGGAACTAGCGGGGATGTCGGGCAGTTCTTC. Its protein product is CASGTSGDVGQFF.

The chain carries TRBV18 and TRBJ1-5; the D is unclear. The V and J ends lost 0 bases and 7 bases respectively, with 7 bases between them. This CDR3 comprises 13 residues. Germline CDR1 reads KGHSH; CDR2 reads LQKENI. The CDR3 sequence: CASSPPEGQPQHF. As DNA, the CDR3 is TGTGCCAGCTCACCACCGGAGGGACAGCCCCAGCATTTT.

The genes are TRBV6-2 or TRBV6-3 and TRBJ2-7; D possibly corresponds to TRBD1 (5 bases). There are 14 residues in the CDR3. Germline-derived CDR1 and CDR2 are MNHEY and SVGEGT. The V end was cut by 2 bases, the J end by 6 bases, with 14 bases between. CDR3 region: CASSYPDISAEQYF. In DNA form, the CDR3 reads TGTGCCAGCAGTTACCCGGACATCTCCGCCGAGCAGTACTTC.